Below, 31 T cell receptor beta chains from the same sample are listed, as sequenced in a study of T cells in Graves' hyperthyroidism and ophthalmopathy (dated by TCRdb to between 2019 and 2020). The receptor library was made with multiplex PCR. Sequencing took place on an Illumina HiSeq 2000. TCR beta CDR3 regions were amplified from RNA transcripts. The first round of RT-PCR for the TCR CDR3 was performed with the HTBI primer set and the Qiagen OneStep RT-PCR kit. TCRdb itself trimmed the public reads at Q25 with fastp, ran MiXCR and retained productive beta chains. Entries that share a CDR3 protein sequence are merged under the most common genes and DNA. This sample lists 300,000 to 450,000 distinct CDR3 sequences; around 25% were detected once. The leading ten clones occupy roughly 80% of the sample. Sequencing was done on a sample of blood. These receptors all stem from a man aged 50-59 years with Graves' hyperthyroidism.

This clonotype appeared many times. This chain links TRBV11-2 with TRBJ2-7; 7 bases are a match to TRBD1. Germline loops: CDR1 SGHAT, CDR2 FQNNGV. V shed 4 bases and J 4 bases; nucleotides not matched to a gene: 4. The CDR3 covers 13 residues. The CDR3 spells CASSYGTAYEQYF. As DNA, the CDR3 is TGTGCCAGCAGCTACGGGACAGCTTACGAGCAGTACTTC.

A remark on this clonotype: The junction departs from germline at one end; a sequencing error may be responsible. The chain combines TRBV6-1 with TRBJ2-6; TRBD2 is a possible D gene (5 bases). The V gene's germline CDR1 is MNHNS and CDR2 SASEGT. CDR3 size: 18 residues. The chain's CDR3 is CASSEGSRRFSEANVLTF. The CDR3 DNA follows: TGTGCCAGCAGTGAAGGGTCCAGGAGGTTCTCTGAGGCCAACGTCCTGACTTTC.

In regard to this clonotype: Germline is not matched at one junction end, which may reflect a read error. V gene TRBV11-3 combines with J gene TRBJ2-7; D perhaps matches TRBD2 (7 bases). Germline V gene sequence: CDR1 SGHNT, CDR2 YENEEA. The CDR3 contains 14 residues. CDR3 coding DNA: TGTGCCAGCAGCTTAGGCGGAGGGGGGGTCGAGCTGTACTTC. This sequence encodes CASSLGGGGVELYF. The variable domain in full, with the rest retrieved from reference TRBV11-3 and TRBJ2-7, is EAGVVQSPRYKIIEKKQPVAFWCNPISGHNTLYWYLQNLGQGPELLIRYENEEAVDDSQLPKDRFSAERLKGVDSTLKIQPAELGDSAVYLCASSLGGGGVELYFGPGTRLTVT.

J is TRBJ1-2 and V is TRBV7-9; D gene unclear. Germline CDR1 and CDR2: SEHNR and FQNEAQ (reference sequence). V was shortened by 2 bases and J by 4 bases, with 17 bases between the two germline ends. CDR3 size: 16 residues. This CDR3 reads CASSLWPLARGYGYTF. The CDR3 DNA sequence: TGTGCCAGCAGCTTATGGCCTCTCGCACGGGGCTATGGCTACACCTTC.

This clonotype has ten or more counts. The chain uses TRBV6-1 and TRBJ1-4; D is undetermined. Germline V lookup: CDR1 MNHNS, CDR2 SASEGT. The germline V and J ends were trimmed by 4 bases and 0 bases, with 9 bases remaining between them. This CDR3 comprises 15 residues. CDR3 DNA sequence: TGTGCCAGCAGTGTGACATCCGCAACTAATGAAAAACTGTTTTTT. This sequence encodes CASSVTSATNEKLFF.

The chain combines TRBV24-1 with TRBJ2-2; D unclear. The CDR3 contains 13 residues. CDR1 and CDR2 (germline): KGHDR, SFDVKD. Deletions cut 4 bases from V and 2 bases from J, with 4 bases between. The CDR3 here is CATSDINTGELFF. CDR3 nucleotide sequence: TGTGCCACCAGTGACATAAACACCGGGGAGCTGTTTTTT.

This clonotype was seen only a few times. The chain has TRBV2 and TRBJ2-4; tentative D call: TRBD2 (6 bases). The CDR3 has 16 residues. Germline V gives CDR1 SNHLY, CDR2 FYNNEI. Trimming left V 0 bases short and J 7 bases short, with 16 bases between. Here the CDR3 reads CASSEAVEGRRNIQYF. The CDR3 DNA follows: TGTGCCAGCAGTGAAGCAGTGGAGGGAAGGCGCAACATTCAGTACTTC.

This clonotype was seen a few times. This chain joins TRBV5-4 and TRBJ2-1; 8 bases align to TRBD2. This CDR3 is built from 15 residues. Germline V gives CDR1 SGHNT, CDR2 YYREEE (reference sequence). J gave up 6 bases and V 0 bases, and 5 bases lay outside the gene matches. This CDR3 is CASSLASGGVNEQFF. The CDR3 DNA is TGTGCCAGCAGCTTGGCCAGCGGGGGCGTCAATGAGCAGTTCTTC.

The chain is built from TRBV29-1 and TRBJ1-1; the match to TRBD1 covers 12 bases. V was pared by 0 bases and J by 1 base, with 6 bases of the junction left unmatched. This CDR3 region has 17 residues. The germline gives CDR1 SQVTM, CDR2 ANQGSEA. In DNA form, the CDR3 reads TGCAGCGTTGAAGATCGGGACAGGGGGCGACGGAACACTGAAGCTTTCTTT. This sequence encodes CSVEDRDRGRRNTEAFF.

This sequence joins TRBV14 and TRBJ2-3, with 7 bases lining up with TRBD2. Germline trimming cut 4 bases from V and 1 base from J; bases unmatched to any gene: 8. The CDR3 loop spans 16 amino acids. Germline CDR1 is SGHDN and CDR2 is FVKESK. The CDR3 region is CASSRRTSLGTDTQYF. CDR3 sequence (DNA): TGTGCCAGCAGCCGCAGGACTAGTTTGGGCACAGATACGCAGTATTTT.

This clonotype was seen at least ten times. V gene TRBV12-5 combines with J gene TRBJ1-2; a weak D match, TRBD1 (5 bases). This CDR3 comprises 12 residues. Trimming stripped 5 bases from V and 7 bases from J, with 11 bases between. Per germline, CDR1 LGHNT and CDR2 FRNRAP. In DNA, the CDR3 is TGTGCTAGTGGTATCCCAGGGTTTGGCTACACCTTC. Translated: CASGIPGFGYTF.

This clonotype came up a few times. The chain uses TRBV6-1 and TRBJ2-2, with 7 bases aligning to TRBD1. The CDR3 contains 13 residues. Germline values: CDR1 MNHNS, CDR2 SASEGT. Losses at the gene ends were 10 bases for V and 4 bases for J; bases not matched to a gene: 6. CDR3 nucleotide sequence: TGTGCCATAGGACAGGATCTCACCGGGGAGCTGTTTTTT. Residues: CAIGQDLTGELFF.

J is TRBJ2-1 and V is TRBV3-1, with 14 bases lining up with TRBD2. The ends lost 1 base at V and 6 bases at J; junction bases unmatched: 11. Looked up from germline, CDR1 is LGHDT and CDR2 is YNNKEL (reference sequence). CDR3 size: 19 residues. The CDR3 DNA is TGTGCCAGCAGCCAAGTAGGGACTAGCGGGAGTTTCTTTTCCAATGAGCAGTTCTTC. It is translated as CASSQVGTSGSFFSNEQFF.

In this sample, this clonotype turned up a few times. The chain is built from TRBV10-3 and TRBJ1-5; maybe TRBD1 (5 bases). Germline assignment: CDR1 ENHRY and CDR2 SYGVKD. The length of the CDR3 is 13 residues. V was shortened by 7 bases and J by 4 bases, with 11 bases between the two germline ends. In nucleotides, the CDR3 is TGTGCCATCACGGGGGATCAAAATCAGCCCCAGCATTTT. Protein sequence: CAITGDQNQPQHF.

In this sample, this clonotype turned up many times. CDR3 sequence: CASSFYRSNEQFF. Written as DNA, the CDR3 is TGTGCCAGCAGCTTTTATAGAAGCAATGAGCAGTTCTTC. V and J are TRBV11-1 and TRBJ2-1, with D unresolved. The CDR3 loop spans 13 amino acids. The V end was cut by 3 bases, the J end by 6 bases, with 9 bases between. Germline V CDR1 and CDR2: SGHAT, FQDESV (reference sequence).

This clonotype was counted ten times or more. The gene calls are TRBV5-6 and TRBJ2-3; no clear D gene. V gave up 2 bases and J gave up 0 bases, with 4 bases separating them. Germline values: CDR1 SGHDT, CDR2 YYEEEE. The CDR3 is 13 residues long. The CDR3 sequence is CASSFASTDTQYF. Written as DNA, the CDR3 is TGTGCCAGCAGCTTTGCTAGCACAGATACGCAGTATTTT.

This rearrangement joins TRBV3-1 to TRBJ1-1; 8 bases align to TRBD1. This CDR3 has 16 amino acids. Germline lookup yields CDR1 LGHDT and CDR2 YNNKEL (reference sequence). Losses at the gene ends were 5 bases for V and 0 bases for J; bases not matched to a gene: 8. The CDR3 nucleotides read TGTGCCAGCAGCAAAAAAACAGGGGGTTTGAACACTGAAGCTTTCTTT. Its translation is CASSKKTGGLNTEAFF.

This clonotype was counted ten times or more. V gene TRBV12-3 or TRBV12-4 combines with J gene TRBJ1-1; D remains ambiguous. This CDR3 has 12 residues. V gave up 8 bases and J gave up 8 bases, with 15 bases separating them. The CDR3 nucleotides are TGTGCCAGCCGACCGGGCCGGAGGGAAGCTTTCTTT. Translation: CASRPGRREAFF.

In this sample, this clonotype turned up a few times. V usage is TRBV2 and J usage is TRBJ1-2; 8 bases align to TRBD1. Germline V gives CDR1 SNHLY, CDR2 FYNNEI. The CDR3 sequence is 15 residues long. With V trimmed by 1 base and J by 2 bases, 3 bases remained unmatched. CDR3 nucleotide sequence: TGTGCCAGCAGTGAAGGTGGACAGGGAAACTATGGCTACACCTTC. It is translated as CASSEGGQGNYGYTF.

In this sample, this clonotype turned up a few times. In nucleotides, the CDR3 is TGTGCCAGCAGTCCACGGGAGGACTACAATGAGCAGTTCTTC. Translated: CASSPREDYNEQFF. The chain joins TRBV27 to TRBJ2-1; 7 positions match TRBD2. With 5 bases clipped from V and 3 bases from J, the junction kept 4 bases outside the gene matches. The CDR3 consists of 14 residues. Germline CDR1 is MNHEY and CDR2 is SMNVEV (reference sequence).

This clonotype has a single count. A read error may be the cause here, since a much bigger clone is one base away. The rearrangement joins TRBV18 to TRBJ2-2; D may be TRBD1 (6 bases). CDR3 size: 15 residues. CDR1 is KGHSH, CDR2 LQKENI, per germline. CDR3 region: CASSPVQGNTGERFF. In nucleotides, the CDR3 is TGTGCCAGCTCACCTGTTCAGGGGAACACCGGGGAGCGGTTTTTT.

In this sample, this clonotype turned up a few times. The chain uses TRBV19 and TRBJ2-3; 7 nucleotides match TRBD2. Germline V lookup: CDR1 LNHDA, CDR2 SQIVND (reference sequence). The CDR3 extends over 16 amino acids. The V and J ends lost 3 bases and 0 bases, in that order; junction bases with no gene match: 6. The DNA for the CDR3 is TGTGCCAGTAGTATGTTGGCGGGAGTAAGCACAGATACGCAGTATTTT. This gives the protein CASSMLAGVSTDTQYF. The complete variable domain, with remaining parts taken from reference TRBV19 and TRBJ2-3, reads DGGITQSPKYLFRKEGQNVTLSCEQNLNHDAMYWYRQDPGQGLRLIYYSQIVNDFQKGDIAEGYSVSREKKESFPLTVTSAQKNPTAFYLCASSMLAGVSTDTQYFGPGTRLTVL.

To note about this clonotype: This may be a read error, as it is one base from a much larger clone. V is TRBV27 and J is TRBJ1-1; TRBD1 matches 7 bases. The germline V gene has CDR1 MNHEY and CDR2 SMNVEV (reference sequence). This CDR3 contains 14 residues. Written as DNA, the CDR3 is TGTACCAGCAGACGACAGGGCGGGAACACTGAAGCTTTCTTT. Protein: CTSRRQGGNTEAFF.

This clonotype was observed many times. The chain links TRBV11-3 to TRBJ2-3; the match to TRBD1 covers 7 bases. CDR3 size: 13 residues. The junction had 4 bases not matched to a gene; V was cut back by 5 bases and J by 5 bases. Germline V CDR1 and CDR2: SGHNT, YENEEA. The CDR3 nucleotides are TGTGCCAGCAGCAAAGGGGGCGTAGATACGCAGTATTTT. This encodes CASSKGGVDTQYF. The entire variable domain, with the rest obtained from reference TRBV11-3 and TRBJ2-3, is as follows: EAGVVQSPRYKIIEKKQPVAFWCNPISGHNTLYWYLQNLGQGPELLIRYENEEAVDDSQLPKDRFSAERLKGVDSTLKIQPAELGDSAVYLCASSKGGVDTQYFGPGTRLTVL.

This clonotype was picked up many times. The V gene is TRBV28, the J gene TRBJ2-5; no firm D call. From germline, CDR1 is MDHEN and CDR2 SYDVKM. This CDR3 has 12 amino acids. Trimming removed 4 bases at V and 5 bases at J, with 8 bases between. Here the CDR3 reads CASSSREETQYF. For the CDR3, the DNA is TGTGCCAGCAGTTCCCGAGAGGAGACCCAGTACTTC.

V usage is TRBV6-4 and J usage is TRBJ1-4; the match to TRBD1 covers 10 bases. The V gene's germline CDR1 is MRHNA and CDR2 SNTAGT. The ends lost 5 bases at V and 5 bases at J; junction bases unmatched: 11. The CDR3 is made up of 17 amino acids. DNA of the CDR3: TGTGCCAGCAGTTATCCGACATCGACAGGGGGCAATGAAAAACTGTTTTTT. Encoded protein: CASSYPTSTGGNEKLFF.

This clonotype showed up just a few times. This sequence joins TRBV27 and TRBJ1-4; 10 bases align to TRBD1. The CDR3 loop spans 16 amino acids. V gave up 5 bases and J gave up 8 bases; unmatched junction bases: 11. The germline V gene encodes CDR1 MNHEY and CDR2 SMNVEV (reference sequence). The CDR3 spells CASSRTPGQGMEKLFF. The CDR3 bases are TGTGCCAGCAGTAGGACACCGGGACAGGGGATGGAAAAACTGTTTTTT.

This clonotype was seen repeatedly, ten times or more. The chain has TRBV20-1 and TRBJ2-7; perhaps TRBD2 as D (5 bases). Trimming removed 1 base from V and 2 bases from J, with 9 bases in between. This CDR3 comprises 13 residues. CDR1 DFQATT and CDR2 SNEGSKA come from the germline V gene (reference sequence). The CDR3 DNA reads as TGCAGTGCTAGAGGAGGGAGTCCCTACGAGCAGTACTTC. Its protein is CSARGGSPYEQYF.

This clonotype has a handful of counts. The chain combines TRBV29-1 with TRBJ1-4; a weak D match, TRBD1 (6 bases). Germline CDR1 is SQVTM and CDR2 is ANQGSEA. V was cut by 5 bases and J by 8 bases, with 12 bases left in between. The CDR3 has 12 amino acids. CDR3 in DNA: TGCAGCGTTATGGAGGGGGACGAAAAACTGTTTTTT. Its protein is CSVMEGDEKLFF.

This clonotype was observed many times. The J gene is TRBJ2-7, the V gene TRBV13, with D uncertain. Germline assignment: CDR1 PRHDT and CDR2 FYEKMQ (reference sequence). Trimming left V 5 bases short and J 6 bases short, with 8 bases between. The CDR3 has 11 amino acids. The CDR3 nucleotides read TGTGCCAGCAGCCGGCAAGGCGAGCAGTACTTC. Translated, it gives CASSRQGEQYF.

This clonotype has a count of ten or more. The J gene is TRBJ1-6, the V gene TRBV6-2 or TRBV6-3; 7 bases fit TRBD1. The CDR3 is made up of 16 amino acids. CDR1 and CDR2 (germline): MNHEY, SVGEGT. V was clipped by 2 bases and J by 7 bases; unmatched bases: 8. For the CDR3, the DNA is TGTGCCAGCAGTTACCCCTCGGGACAGAGAAATTCACCCCTCCACTTT. Residues: CASSYPSGQRNSPLHF.